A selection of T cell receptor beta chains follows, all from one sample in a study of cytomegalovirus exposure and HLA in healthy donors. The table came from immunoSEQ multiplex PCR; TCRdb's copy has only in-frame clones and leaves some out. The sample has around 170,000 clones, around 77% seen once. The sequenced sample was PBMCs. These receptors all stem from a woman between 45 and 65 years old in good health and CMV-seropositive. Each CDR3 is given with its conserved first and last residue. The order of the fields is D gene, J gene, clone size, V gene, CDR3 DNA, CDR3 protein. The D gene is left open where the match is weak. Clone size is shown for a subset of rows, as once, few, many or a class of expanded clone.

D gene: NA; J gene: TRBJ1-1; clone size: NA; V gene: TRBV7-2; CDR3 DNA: TGTGCCAGCAGCTTAGTGATACAGGGATCTGAAGCTTTCTTT; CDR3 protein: CASSLVIQGSEAFF
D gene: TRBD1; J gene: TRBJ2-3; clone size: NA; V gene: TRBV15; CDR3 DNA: TGTGCCACCAGAAGACAGGGGGCCCCCACAGATACGCAGTATTTT; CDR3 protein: CATRRQGAPTDTQYF
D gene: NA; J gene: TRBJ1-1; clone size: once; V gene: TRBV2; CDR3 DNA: TGTGCTAGCAGAACCAGGGAGAACACTGAAGCTTTCTTT; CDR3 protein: CASRTRENTEAFF
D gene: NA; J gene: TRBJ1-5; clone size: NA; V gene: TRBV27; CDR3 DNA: TGTGCCAGCAGTAAAGGTGGACAGTCGCTGCAGCCCCAGCATTTT; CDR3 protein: CASSKGGQSLQPQHF
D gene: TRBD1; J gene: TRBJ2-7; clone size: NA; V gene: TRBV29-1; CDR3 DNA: TGCAGCGCTGGGGACAGCGAGCAGTACTTC; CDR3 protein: CSAGDSEQYF
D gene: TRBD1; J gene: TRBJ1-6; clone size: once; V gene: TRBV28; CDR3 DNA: TGTGCCAGCAGGCGACAGGGGTACGTGGGTTCACCCCTCCACTTT; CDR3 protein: CASRRQGYVGSPLHF
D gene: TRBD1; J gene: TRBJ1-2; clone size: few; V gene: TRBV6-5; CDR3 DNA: TGTGCCAGCACTAGAGACAGGGCCTATGGCTACACCTTC; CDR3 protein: CASTRDRAYGYTF
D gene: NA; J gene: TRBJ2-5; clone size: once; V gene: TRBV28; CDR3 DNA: TGTGCCAGCAGCAGTCCCGGGTCCCAAGAGACCCAGTACTTC; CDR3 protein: CASSSPGSQETQYF
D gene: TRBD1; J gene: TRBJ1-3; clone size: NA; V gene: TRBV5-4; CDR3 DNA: TGTGCCAGCACCGCTTTCCGACAGGGTAAAGGAAACACCATATATTTT; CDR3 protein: CASTAFRQGKGNTIYF
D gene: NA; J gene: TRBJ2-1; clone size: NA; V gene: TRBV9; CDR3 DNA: TGTGCCAGCAGCGTAGGCTCTAGCTCCTACAATGAGCAGTTCTTC; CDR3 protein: CASSVGSSSYNEQFF
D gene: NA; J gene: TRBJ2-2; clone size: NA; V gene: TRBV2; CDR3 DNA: TGTGCCAGCAGTGTTGGCAGGGAAACCGGGGAGCTGTTTTTT; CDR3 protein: CASSVGRETGELFF
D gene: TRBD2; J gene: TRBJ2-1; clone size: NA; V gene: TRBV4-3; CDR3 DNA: TGCGCCAGCAGCCAGGGACTAGTTTCCAGCTCCTACAATGAGCAGTTCTTC; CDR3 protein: CASSQGLVSSSYNEQFF
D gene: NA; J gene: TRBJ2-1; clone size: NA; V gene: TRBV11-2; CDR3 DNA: TGTGCCAGCAGCCCCCTGGGCACAGGGCAGTTCTTC; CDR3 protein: CASSPLGTGQFF
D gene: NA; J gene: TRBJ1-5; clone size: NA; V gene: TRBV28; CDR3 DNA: TGTGCCAGCAGTTGGGGGAGGGTTGGCAATCAGCCCCAGCATTTT; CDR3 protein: CASSWGRVGNQPQHF
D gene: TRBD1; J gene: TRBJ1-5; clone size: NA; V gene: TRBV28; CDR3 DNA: TGTGCCAGTCTAACCCGGGGGACAGGGGTTTATCAGCCCCAGCATTTT; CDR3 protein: CASLTRGTGVYQPQHF
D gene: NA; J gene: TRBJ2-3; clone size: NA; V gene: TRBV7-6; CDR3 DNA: TGTGCCAGCAGCCAGGGCCCCCAGACAGATACGCAGTATTTT; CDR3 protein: CASSQGPQTDTQYF
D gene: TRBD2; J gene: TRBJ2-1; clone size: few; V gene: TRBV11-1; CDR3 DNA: TGTGCCAGCAGCTTAGTCTCGGGACTAGCGACTTTCTACAATGAGCAGTTCTTC; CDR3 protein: CASSLVSGLATFYNEQFF
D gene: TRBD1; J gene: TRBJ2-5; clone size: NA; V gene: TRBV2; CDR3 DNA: TGTGCCAGCACCGGGACAGGGCATGAGCAGTACTTC; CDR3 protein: CASTGTGHEQYF
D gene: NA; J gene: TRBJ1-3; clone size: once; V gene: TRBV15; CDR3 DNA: TGTGCCACCAGCAGGGGTACAGGGATCGGAAACACCATATATTTT; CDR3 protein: CATSRGTGIGNTIYF
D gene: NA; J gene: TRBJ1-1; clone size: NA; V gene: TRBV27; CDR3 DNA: TGTGCCAGCAGTTTAAGTACACAAGATGAAGCTTTCTTT; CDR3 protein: CASSLSTQDEAFF
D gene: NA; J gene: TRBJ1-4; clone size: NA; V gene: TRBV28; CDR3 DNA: TGTGCCAGCAGTTTACTCGCAGGTGAAAAACTGTTTTTT; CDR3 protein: CASSLLAGEKLFF
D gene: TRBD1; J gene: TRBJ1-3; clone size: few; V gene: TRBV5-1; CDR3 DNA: TGCGCCAGCAGCTTCGGGTATGGACAGGGGAGAGGAAACACCATATATTTT; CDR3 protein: CASSFGYGQGRGNTIYF
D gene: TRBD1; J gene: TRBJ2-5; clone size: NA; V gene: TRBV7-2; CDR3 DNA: TGTGCCAGCAACCTCGGGACAGGCCTCGGTGAGACCCAGTACTTC; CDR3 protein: CASNLGTGLGETQYF
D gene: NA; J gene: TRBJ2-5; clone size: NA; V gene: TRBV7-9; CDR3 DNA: TGTGCCAGCGGTGTAGTACTTCGGGAGACCCAGTACTTC; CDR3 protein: CASGVVLRETQYF
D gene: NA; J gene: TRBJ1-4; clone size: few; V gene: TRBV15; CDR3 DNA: TGTGCCACCAACACGTTGGTGACAACTAATGAAAAACTGTTTTTT; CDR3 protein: CATNTLVTTNEKLFF
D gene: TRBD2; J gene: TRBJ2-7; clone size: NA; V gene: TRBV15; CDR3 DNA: TGTGCCACCAGCAGAGTACTAGCGGGAGTGTACGAGCAGTACTTC; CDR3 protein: CATSRVLAGVYEQYF
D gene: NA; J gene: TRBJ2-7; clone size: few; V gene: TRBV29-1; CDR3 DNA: TGCAGCGCCGGACCAGGGAAGAACTACGAGCAGTACTTC; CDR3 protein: CSAGPGKNYEQYF
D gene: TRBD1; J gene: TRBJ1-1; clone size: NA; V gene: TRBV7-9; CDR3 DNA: TGTTCCAGCAGCCCGATCGGACAGGGTATAAACACTGAAGCTTTCTTT; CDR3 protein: CSSSPIGQGINTEAFF
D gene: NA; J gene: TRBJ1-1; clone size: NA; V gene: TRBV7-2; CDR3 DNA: TGTGCCAGCAGCTTAGGACAGTCGAACACTGAAGCTTTCTTT; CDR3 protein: CASSLGQSNTEAFF
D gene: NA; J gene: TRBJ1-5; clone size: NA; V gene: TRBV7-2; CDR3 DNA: TGTGCCAGCAGCTTAGTGACAGCTAACAATCAGCCCCAGCATTTT; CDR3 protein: CASSLVTANNQPQHF
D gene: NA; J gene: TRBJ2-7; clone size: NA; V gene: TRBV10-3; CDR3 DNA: TGTGCCATCAGTGAAGAGGAACGGGGCTCCTACGAGCAGTACTTC; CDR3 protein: CAISEEERGSYEQYF
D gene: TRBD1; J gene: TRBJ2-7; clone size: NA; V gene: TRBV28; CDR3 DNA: TGTGCCAGCAGACCCACCGGGACAGGGTCCTACGAGCAGTACTTC; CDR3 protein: CASRPTGTGSYEQYF
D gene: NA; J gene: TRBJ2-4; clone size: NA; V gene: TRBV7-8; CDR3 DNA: TGTGCCAGCAGGTCCGCAGGGTCAAACATTCAGTACTTC; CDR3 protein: CASRSAGSNIQYF
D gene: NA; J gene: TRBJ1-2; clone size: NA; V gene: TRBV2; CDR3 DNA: TGTGCCAGCAGTGCGCGCGACTTC; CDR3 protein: CASSARDF
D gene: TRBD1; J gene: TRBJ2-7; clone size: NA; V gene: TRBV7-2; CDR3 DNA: TGTGCCAGCAGCTCCTGGGCTCGGGACAGCCACTACGAGCAGTACTTC; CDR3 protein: CASSSWARDSHYEQYF